The TCR beta chain under discussion was sequenced for a study of blood T cell repertoires in COVID-19. Study summary: Sites across the United States, Italy and Spain contributed samples from acute and convalescent COVID-19.

V shed 7 bases and J 6 bases; nucleotides not matched to a gene: 16. This CDR3 spans 16 amino acids. Per germline, CDR1 SQVTM and CDR2 ANQGSEA. Assay: immunoSEQ multiplex PCR; the TCRdb copy retains only in-frame clones and omits some. The sample yields roughly 15,000 clones, approximately 80% seen once. The sequence came from a human donor in a cohort sampled during active COVID-19. The chain combines TRBV29-1 with TRBJ2-2, with 8 nucleotides matching TRBD2. Sequencing was performed on peripheral blood. Here the CDR3 reads CSAPGLVGGASGELFF. CDR3 coding DNA: TGCAGCGCCCCTGGGCTTGTCGGGGGGGCGTCCGGGGAGCTGTTTTTT.